The clone carrying this T cell receptor beta chain was counted only a few times. Its antigen is unidentified. The sample originates from a study of identical twins. Template switching (which added a universal primer site) was used, and cDNA carried unique molecular identifiers. TCRdb passed the 5' RACE reads through MiXCR, listing each CDR3 protein once. The sample has a few hundred thousand distinct CDR3 sequences; approximately 9.6% are singletons. Trimming took 2 bases from V and 6 from J; bases not matched to a gene: 3. Germline CDR1 is MDHEN and CDR2 is SYDVKM. This CDR3 contains 13 residues. Donors uniformly comprised healthy Caucasians. Study-wide findings and caveats: Sharing of beta out-of-frame sequences by twins showed a weaker excess.

These sequences were also reported in another study, on yellow fever vaccine responses in identical twins. That paper adds: Twin vaccine T cell responses reportedly seemed partly convergent, partly personalized.

The V and J genes are TRBV28 and TRBJ1-2; TRBD1 matches 7 bases. The TCR was taken from a woman aged 18-35 years in good health. Sequenced sample: PBMCs. The CDR3 sequence: CASSLVGQDGYTF. The DNA of the CDR3 is TGTGCCAGCAGTTTAGTTGGACAGGATGGCTACACCTTC.